One T cell receptor beta chain is described in this entry. This sample was included in a study of cytomegalovirus exposure and HLA in healthy donors. The PCR made use of 60 Vbeta and 13 Jbeta primers. Sequencing was performed with immunoSEQ multiplex PCR; in TCRdb, only in-frame clones are kept and a portion is missing. The sample lists approximately 160,000 clones; around 80% were seen once. The CDR3 is 15 residues long. Specimen: PBMCs. This TCR was sampled from a female donor in good health and CMV-seronegative. The rearrangement uses TRBV21-1 and TRBJ2-7; the listed D gene, TRBD1, was not tested against the DNA. TRBV21-1 has pseudogene status. Here the CDR3 reads CASSSSIRDCYEQYF. The CDR3 DNA follows: TGTGCCAGCAGCTCAAGCATCAGGGATTGCTACGAGCAGTACTTC.